This is a list of T cell receptor beta chains from one sample in a study of monozygotic twins with inflammatory bowel disease. TCRdb reprocessed the 5' RACE reads and reports one entry per CDR3 protein, with no DNA. Recorded for this sample: around 99,000 distinct CDR3 sequences. Sequenced sample: blood. The receptors derive from a human donor with ulcerative colitis or Crohn's disease, or a healthy co-twin of an affected twin (not recorded which). CDR3s include the opening cysteine and the closing phenylalanine or tryptophan.

V: TRBV7-2
J: TRBJ2-2
CDR3: CASSFTLGPDTGELFF

V: TRBV13
J: TRBJ1-5
CDR3: CASSSPGQPQHF

V: TRBV5-1
J: TRBJ2-5
CDR3: CASSRGSIETQYF

V: TRBV20-1
J: TRBJ1-5
CDR3: CSARLPDYSNQPQHF

V: TRBV4-2
J: TRBJ2-5
CDR3: CASSQTGGQETQYF

V: TRBV29-1
J: TRBJ1-2
CDR3: CSVRNLANYGYTF

V: TRBV20-1
J: TRBJ2-5
CDR3: CSARGGLAQETQYF

V: TRBV5-1
J: TRBJ2-1
CDR3: CASSLLAGGYNEQFF

V: TRBV20-1
J: TRBJ2-7
CDR3: CSATPGQGDYEQYF

V: TRBV7-2
J: TRBJ2-2
CDR3: CASSLEQRTGELFF

V: TRBV7-9
J: TRBJ2-5
CDR3: CASTNSGSGETQYF

V: TRBV5-1
J: TRBJ1-1
CDR3: CASSLNSGRVDTEAFF